This TCR beta chain was documented in a study of T cells in Graves' hyperthyroidism and ophthalmopathy. Across the study: Peripheral blood samples were taken at initial diagnosis, prior to any treatment. Overall study results and limits: Also found in blood were most expanded thyroid clonotypes above 0.001. A model of 13 V-J pairs discriminated ophthalmopathy from stable hyperthyroidism.

Amplification of TCR beta CDR3 regions was performed using RNA transcripts as template. During a first-round RT-PCR of the TCR CDR3, the HTBI primer set was used. TCRdb processed the multiplex PCR reads anew with MiXCR; each CDR3 protein has one entry. The sample has around 720,000 distinct CDR3 sequences, about a third seen once. Germline CDR1 is SEHNR and CDR2 is FQNEAQ (reference sequence). The CDR3 extends over 14 amino acids. Concerning this clonotype itself: Its target is not known. A read error may be the cause here, since a much bigger clone is one base away.

Patients aged 18 to 65 had newly diagnosed hyperthyroidism of under 2 months' duration. V and J are TRBV7-9 and TRBJ2-7; D is possibly TRBD2 (5 bases). The sequence was obtained from a woman aged 40 to 50 with Graves' hyperthyroidism. The sample comprised blood. The chain's CDR3 is CASGLHPGTYEQYF. Written as DNA, the CDR3 is TGTGCCAGCGGCTTACACCCGGGAACCTACGAGCAGTACTTC.